Each of the 3 T cell receptor beta chains below was sequenced from the same sample in a study of T cell changes during pregnancy in multiple sclerosis. TCRdb keeps only in-frame clones here, not all; method: immunoSEQ multiplex PCR. The sample holds about 100,000 clones, 92% seen once. The sequenced sample was peripheral blood, obtained after pregnancy. These receptor sequences come from a female donor with multiple sclerosis, enrolled in a pregnancy study.

CDR3 DNA sequence: TGTGCCAGCAGGTCCGCGAGTGCCGGGGGAGATACGCAGTATTTT. Translation: CASRSASAGGDTQYF. The J gene is TRBJ2-3, the V gene TRBV2; tentative D call: TRBD2 (6 bases). Germline V gene sequence: CDR1 SNHLY, CDR2 FYNNEI. CDR3 length: 15 residues. V lost 6 bases and J lost 5, with 18 bases in between.

This sequence joins TRBV10-3 and TRBJ2-3; the D gene is possibly TRBD1 (5 bases). Germline V gene lookup returns CDR1 ENHRY and CDR2 SYGVKD. V was shortened by 8 bases and J by 4 bases, with 10 bases between the two germline ends. The CDR3 loop spans 12 amino acids. The CDR3 sequence is CAIGAKADTQYF. The CDR3 region has the DNA TGTGCCATCGGGGCGAAGGCAGATACGCAGTATTTT.

The V call is TRBV29-1, the J call TRBJ1-4, with D possibly TRBD1 on 6 matching bases. Germline V gene lookup returns CDR1 SQVTM and CDR2 ANQGSEA. V lost 5 bases and J 3 bases, leaving 10 bases between the germline ends. CDR3 length: 13 amino acids. The CDR3 region is CSVRAGANEKLFF. Written as DNA, the CDR3 is TGCAGCGTTCGGGCAGGGGCTAATGAAAAACTGTTTTTT.